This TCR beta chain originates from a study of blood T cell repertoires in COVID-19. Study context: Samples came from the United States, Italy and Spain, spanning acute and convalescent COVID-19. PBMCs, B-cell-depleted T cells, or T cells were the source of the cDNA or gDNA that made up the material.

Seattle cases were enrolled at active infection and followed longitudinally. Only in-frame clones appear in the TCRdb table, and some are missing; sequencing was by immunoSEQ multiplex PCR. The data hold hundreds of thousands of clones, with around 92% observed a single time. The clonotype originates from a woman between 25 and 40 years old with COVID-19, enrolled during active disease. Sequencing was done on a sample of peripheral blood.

CDR3: CASSLDQAGNTIYF. CDR3 bases: TGTGCCAGTAGCCTGGATCAAGCGGGAAACACCATATATTTT. The chain joins TRBV19 to TRBJ1-3; D remains ambiguous. Per the germline V gene, CDR1 is LNHDA and CDR2 is SQIVND (reference sequence). The V end lost 6 bases, the J end lost 4 bases, and 13 bases lay between the germline ends. The CDR3 consists of 14 residues.